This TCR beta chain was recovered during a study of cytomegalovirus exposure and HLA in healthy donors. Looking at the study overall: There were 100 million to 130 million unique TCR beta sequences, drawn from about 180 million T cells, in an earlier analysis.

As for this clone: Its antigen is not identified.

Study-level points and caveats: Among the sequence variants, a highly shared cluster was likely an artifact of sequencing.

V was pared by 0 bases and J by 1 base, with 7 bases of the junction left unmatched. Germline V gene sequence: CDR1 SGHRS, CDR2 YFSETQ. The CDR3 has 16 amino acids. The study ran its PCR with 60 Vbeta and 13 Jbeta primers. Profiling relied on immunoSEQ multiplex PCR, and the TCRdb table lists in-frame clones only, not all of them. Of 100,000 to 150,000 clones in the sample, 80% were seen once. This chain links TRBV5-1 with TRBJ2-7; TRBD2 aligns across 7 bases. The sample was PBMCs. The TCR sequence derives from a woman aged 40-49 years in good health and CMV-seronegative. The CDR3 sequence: CASSLAGTTSSYEQYF. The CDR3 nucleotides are TGCGCCAGCAGCTTGGCCGGGACTACCAGTTCCTACGAGCAGTACTTC.